These T cell receptor beta chains were read from a single sample in a study of cytomegalovirus exposure and HLA in healthy donors. Clones were sequenced by immunoSEQ multiplex PCR, and TCRdb holds only the in-frame ones, with some missing. Of hundreds of thousands of clones in the sample, more than 80% were seen once. Sequenced sample: PBMCs. The receptors were sampled from a woman aged 18-29 years in good health and CMV-seronegative. Both conserved end residues are part of each CDR3. The D gene is left open where the match is weak. Clone size is not always given. Where it is, it says once, few, many or a class for expanded clones.

>TRBV5-1|TRBD1|-|TRBJ2-7
TGCGCCAGCAGCAGCGGGACAGGGGACTTGCAGTACTTC
CASSSGTGDLQYF
>TRBV25-1|-|few|TRBJ1-2
TGTGCCAGCAGTGAATCCAGGCACGGCTACACCTTC
CASSESRHGYTF
>TRBV2|TRBD1|-|TRBJ2-5
TGTGCCAGCAGTGAGGGGACAGGGGGCAGGGAGACCCAGTACTTC
CASSEGTGGRETQYF
>TRBV28|-|-|TRBJ1-5
TGTGCCAGCAGTTTATTCAGAAGTCAGCCCCAGCATTTT
CASSLFRSQPQHF
>TRBV5-1|-|-|TRBJ1-1
TGCGCCAGCAGCTTGGTAGCGCCGAACACTGAAGCTTTCTTT
CASSLVAPNTEAFF
>TRBV7-7|-|-|TRBJ1-1
TGTGCCAGCAGCCGCGACAGGAACACTGAAGCTTTCTTT
CASSRDRNTEAFF
>TRBV4-2|-|-|TRBJ1-2
TGTGCCAGCAGCCAAGGCAGGGTGTGGTATGGCTACACCTTC
CASSQGRVWYGYTF
>TRBV6-1|-|-|TRBJ2-7
TGTGCCAGCAGTGGGCACTCCTACGAGCAGTACTTC
CASSGHSYEQYF
>TRBV29-1|TRBD1|once|TRBJ2-7
TGCAGCGTTGCAGGTGGGACAGCTAGACCCTACGAGCAGTACTTC
CSVAGGTARPYEQYF
>TRBV19|TRBD1|-|TRBJ1-5
TGTGCCAGTAGTATGGGTAGGGGGCAAAGCAATCAGCCCCAGCATTTT
CASSMGRGQSNQPQHF
>TRBV27|-|few|TRBJ1-2
TGTGCCAGCAGGAGGCAGGGAAACTATGGCTACACCTTC
CASRRQGNYGYTF
>TRBV28|TRBD2|-|TRBJ2-3
TGTGCCAGCAGCCCCAGGACAGTCCACGTCCGACTAGCGGCTGGTGGTACGCAGTATTTT
CASSPRTVHVRLAAGGTQYF
>TRBV29-1|-|-|TRBJ2-1
TGCAGCGTTGAGTCTACCTACAATGAGCAGTTCTTC
CSVESTYNEQFF
>TRBV5-6|TRBD1|-|TRBJ1-2
TGTGCCAGCAGCTCCGGGACAGAGGGCTATGGCTACACCTTC
CASSSGTEGYGYTF
>TRBV6-1|TRBD1|-|TRBJ1-4
TGTGCCAGCAGTGGTACCGGGACAGGGGAGGTTAGAAAACTGTTTTTT
CASSGTGTGEVRKLFF
>TRBV27|TRBD2|-|TRBJ2-1
TGTGCCAGCAGTTTATCTACTAGCGGGAGTACGGATGAGCAGTTCTTC
CASSLSTSGSTDEQFF
>TRBV5-4|TRBD2|once|TRBJ2-7
TGTGCCAGCAGCCGAAGGACTAGCGGGACCTCCTACGAGCAGTACTTC
CASSRRTSGTSYEQYF
>TRBV28|-|-|TRBJ1-1
TGTGCCAGCACCTCTAGGGGTCGGATGAACACTGAAGCTTTCTTT
CASTSRGRMNTEAFF
>TRBV15|-|-|TRBJ1-2
TGTGCCACCAGCAGAGCACCACAAGACTCCTATGGCTACACCTTC
CATSRAPQDSYGYTF
>TRBV5-1|TRBD1|-|TRBJ1-1
TGCGCCAGCAGCGAGACAGGGGCCGACACTGAAGCTTTCTTT
CASSETGADTEAFF
>TRBV4-2|-|few|TRBJ2-7
TGTGCCAGCAGCCTAGACAGCTACGAGCAGTACTTC
CASSLDSYEQYF
>TRBV19|TRBD1|-|TRBJ1-1
TGTGCCAGTATTGTCGGACAGGGGAACACTGAAGCTTTCTTT
CASIVGQGNTEAFF
>TRBV18|-|few|TRBJ1-5
TGTGCCAGCTCACCGGGCGTCCAGGGGTTACAGCATTTT
CASSPGVQGLQHF
>TRBV5-5|-|-|TRBJ1-6
TGTGCCAGCAGCTTGGCGGGGTCGGGCGGTTCACCCCTCCACTTT
CASSLAGSGGSPLHF
>TRBV6-5|-|few|TRBJ2-1
TGTGCCAGCAGTCAAGACCGGGATGAGCAGTTCTTC
CASSQDRDEQFF
>TRBV11-2|TRBD1|-|TRBJ2-6
TGTGCCAGCAGCACCGGACAGGGTGGTCCCCTCTCTGGGGCCAACGTCCTGACTTTC
CASSTGQGGPLSGANVLTF
>TRBV27|-|-|TRBJ2-7
TGTGCCAGCACGTACAGCCTGACCGGCGAGCAGTACTTC
CASTYSLTGEQYF
>TRBV2|-|few|TRBJ2-2
TGTGCCAGCAGTTATGCCGGGGAGCTGTTTTTT
CASSYAGELFF
>TRBV6-5|TRBD1|-|TRBJ1-1
TGTGCCAGCACCCCCGACAGGGTTGAAGCTTTCTTT
CASTPDRVEAFF
>TRBV5-1|TRBD2|-|TRBJ2-1
TGCGCCAGCAGCGAGCGGGGCCGTCATAATGAGCAGTTCTTC
CASSERGRHNEQFF
>TRBV10-1|TRBD2|-|TRBJ2-3
TGCGCCAGCAGTGAGGGGGTAGCGGGGGCAACAGATACGCAGTATTTT
CASSEGVAGATDTQYF
>TRBV7-2|-|-|TRBJ1-1
TGTGCCAGCAGCACTGTAGGACAGCACACTGAAGCTTTCTTT
CASSTVGQHTEAFF
>TRBV2|-|-|TRBJ2-4
TGTGCCAGCTCGAAGGGGGAACAAGCAGGAAACATTCAGTACTTC
CASSKGEQAGNIQYF
>TRBV30|-|-|TRBJ1-1
TGTGCCTGGAGTACTCAAGGGGAAGAAGCTTTCTTT
CAWSTQGEEAFF
>TRBV5-5|TRBD1|-|TRBJ1-6
TGTGCCAGCAGCTGGGTGGGGACAGGGGGCTTCATAGGTAATTCACCCCTCCACTTT
CASSWVGTGGFIGNSPLHF
>TRBV5-1|TRBD1|-|TRBJ1-2
TGCGCCAGCAGCAGATGGGACAGGGTAGTGGATGGCTACACCTTC
CASSRWDRVVDGYTF
>TRBV4-1|TRBD2|-|TRBJ2-7
TGCGCCAGCAGCCACGGACTAGCACGGAATTACGAGCAGTACTTC
CASSHGLARNYEQYF
>TRBV9|TRBD1|-|TRBJ2-3
TGTGCCAGCAGCGCTTCCGGGACAGGGGCCCCAGATACGCAGTATTTT
CASSASGTGAPDTQYF
>TRBV15|TRBD2|-|TRBJ2-7
TGTGCCACCAGCAGGCCCGGGGGGGTAGCGGCCTACGAGCAGTACTTC
CATSRPGGVAAYEQYF
>TRBV5-4|-|-|TRBJ1-4
TGTGCCAGCAGCCGGGACTTGGTCGAAAAACTGTTTTTT
CASSRDLVEKLFF
>TRBV7-9|TRBD1|-|TRBJ2-6
TGTGCCAGCAGCTTTGACAGGGTCTCTGGGGCCAACGTCCTGACTTTC
CASSFDRVSGANVLTF